This T cell receptor beta chain was identified during a study of T-cell reconstitution after alpha-beta-depleted transplantation in children. General study findings and limits: Reports say that about two months after transplant, the alpha-beta T cells came out of several hundred graft clones that had expanded. Counts and diversity of T cells one year after transplant came mostly from newly produced T cells. Surviving thymic progenitors and recipient T cells were the source of high TCRbeta diversity at day 60 in some patients.

V was shortened by 3 bases and J by 5 bases, with 8 bases between the two germline ends. The CDR3 totals 13 residues. Germline V gene data show CDR1 as LGHDT and CDR2 as YNNKEL (reference sequence). As to this clonotype: Its cognate antigen is unknown.

This sample's TCRbeta library carried unique molecular identifier barcodes. TCRdb fed the PCR reads into MiXCR, producing one record per CDR3 protein. The sample has about 1,000,000 distinct CDR3 sequences, about 29% seen once; the top ten hold about 28%. This receptor was obtained from a boy under two years old who had a stem cell transplant for SCID, so the T cells may come from the graft donor. The input for sequencing was PBMCs, mostly from graft donor cells, taken 360 days after TCRalphabeta/CD19-depleted stem cell transplant. J is TRBJ1-5 and V is TRBV3-1; D gene unclear. CDR3 DNA sequence: TGTGCCAGCAGCCAGGGCCCCCATCAGCCCCAGCATTTT. It is translated as CASSQGPHQPQHF.